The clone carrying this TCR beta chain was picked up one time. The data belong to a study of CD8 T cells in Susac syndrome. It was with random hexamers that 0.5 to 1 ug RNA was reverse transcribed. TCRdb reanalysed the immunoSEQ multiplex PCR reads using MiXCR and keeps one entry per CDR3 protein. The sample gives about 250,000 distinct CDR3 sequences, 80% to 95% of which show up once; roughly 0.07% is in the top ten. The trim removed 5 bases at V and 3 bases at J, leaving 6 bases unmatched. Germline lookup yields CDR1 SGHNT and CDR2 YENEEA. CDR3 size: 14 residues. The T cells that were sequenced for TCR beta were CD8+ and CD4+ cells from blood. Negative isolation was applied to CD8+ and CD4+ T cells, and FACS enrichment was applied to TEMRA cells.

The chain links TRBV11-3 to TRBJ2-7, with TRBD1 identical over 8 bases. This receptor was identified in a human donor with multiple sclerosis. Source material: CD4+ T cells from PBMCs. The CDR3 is CASSRGQERYEQYF. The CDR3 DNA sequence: TGTGCCAGCAGCCGGGGACAGGAGCGCTACGAGCAGTACTTC. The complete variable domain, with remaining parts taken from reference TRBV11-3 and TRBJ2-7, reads EAGVVQSPRYKIIEKKQPVAFWCNPISGHNTLYWYLQNLGQGPELLIRYENEEAVDDSQLPKDRFSAERLKGVDSTLKIQPAELGDSAVYLCASSRGQERYEQYFGPGTRLTVT.